This T cell receptor beta chain originates from a study of cytomegalovirus exposure and HLA in healthy donors. The length of the CDR3 is 18 residues. V was pared by 1 base and J by 2 bases, with 9 bases of the junction left unmatched. Germline CDR1 reads LNHDA; CDR2 reads SQIVND (reference sequence). Researchers ran the PCR with 60 Vbeta and 13 Jbeta primers. Data came from immunoSEQ multiplex PCR; TCRdb stores just in-frame clones and leaves some out. This table holds approximately 170,000 clones, about four fifths found once. The gene calls are TRBV19 and TRBJ2-1; 9 bases map to TRBD2. This clonotype was obtained from a man aged 45-65 years in good health and CMV-seropositive. Input material: PBMCs. CDR3 protein: CASSIGGPAGGAYNEQFF. The DNA of the CDR3 is TGTGCCAGTAGTATAGGAGGGCCAGCGGGAGGTGCCTACAATGAGCAGTTCTTC. The variable domain in full, with the rest retrieved from reference TRBV19 and TRBJ2-1, is DGGITQSPKYLFRKEGQNVTLSCEQNLNHDAMYWYRQDPGQGLRLIYYSQIVNDFQKGDIAEGYSVSREKKESFPLTVTSAQKNPTAFYLCASSIGGPAGGAYNEQFFGPGTRLTVL.